The source of this T cell receptor (beta chain) is a study of T cells in Graves' hyperthyroidism and ophthalmopathy. Overall study findings and caveats: Blood shared most expanded thyroid clonotypes above 0.001. Using 13 V-J features, a model discriminated ophthalmopathy from stable hyperthyroidism.

Germline-derived CDR1 and CDR2 are SGDLS and YYNGEE. This CDR3 region has 15 residues. The J segment lost 1 base and the V segment lost 3 bases, leaving 5 bases of the junction unmatched. TCR beta CDR3 region amplification was performed from RNA transcripts. HTBI primers were the set used in a first-round RT-PCR of the TCR CDR3. Via MiXCR, TCRdb re-called the multiplex PCR reads, giving one row per CDR3 protein. The repertoire holds fewer than 900,000 distinct CDR3 sequences, with around 19% as singletons. Uncontrolled infection, other autoimmune disease, pregnancy or lactation barred patients from enrollment. The blood sample predates any ophthalmopathy symptoms, coming from first hyperthyroidism diagnosis. Concerning this clonotype itself: The antigen is undetermined.

Sequences were obtained from blood. The receptor's source is a woman aged 45-59 years with Graves' hyperthyroidism that later progressed to Graves' ophthalmopathy. The rearrangement links TRBV9 to TRBJ2-7, with 9 bases fitting TRBD1. CDR3 in DNA: TGTGCCAGCAGCGCTACCGGGACAGGGTCCTACGAGCAGTACTTC. Protein: CASSATGTGSYEQYF. The whole variable domain, remainder taken from reference TRBV9 and TRBJ2-7, is DSGVTQTPKHLITATGQRVTLRCSPRSGDLSVYWYQQSLDQGLQFLIQYYNGEERAKGNILERFSAQQFPDLHSELNLSSLELGDSALYFCASSATGTGSYEQYFGPGTRLTVT.